The rows below give T cell receptor beta chains drawn from one sample of a study of OX40 agonist ivuxolimab in advanced cancers. Clones were sequenced by immunoSEQ multiplex PCR, and TCRdb holds only the in-frame ones, with some missing. The sample lists 95,000 to 100,000 clones; 85% to 95% were seen once. The sample here was CD4+ or CD8+ T cells sorted from blood, taken in a trial of the OX40 agonist ivuxolimab. The receptors originated from an adult with an advanced solid tumor such as melanoma, head and neck, liver or kidney cancer. The CDR3 runs from the conserved cysteine through the conserved F or W. The D gene is left open where the match is weak. Clone sizes are given selectively: once, few, many, or a class where the clone is expanded.

J gene	clone size	D gene	V gene	CDR3 protein	CDR3 DNA
TRBJ1-2	NA	NA	TRBV2	CASSEASYGYTF	TGTGCCAGCAGTGAGGCGAGCTATGGCTACACCTTC
TRBJ2-1	NA	NA	TRBV11-3	CASSLDLSNEQFF	TGTGCCAGCAGCTTAGATCTTAGCAATGAGCAGTTCTTC
TRBJ2-1	NA	TRBD1	TRBV12-5	CASGYQGAVEQFF	TGTGCTAGTGGGTACCAGGGGGCTGTTGAGCAGTTCTTC
TRBJ2-1	once	NA	TRBV18	CASSPFPDEQFF	TGTGCCAGCTCACCATTTCCAGATGAGCAGTTCTTC
TRBJ1-2	NA	TRBD1	TRBV6-5	CASSPGTAVYGYTF	TGTGCCAGCAGCCCCGGGACAGCCGTCTATGGCTACACCTTC
TRBJ2-3	once	TRBD1	TRBV19	CASSQRQGSTQYF	TGTGCCAGTAGCCAACGACAGGGCAGTACGCAGTATTTT
TRBJ1-2	NA	NA	TRBV18	CASSSGTTNYGYTF	TGTGCCAGCTCAAGTGGAACTACCAACTATGGCTACACCTTC
TRBJ1-2	NA	NA	TRBV6-5	CASSYDGTVYGYTF	TGTGCCAGCAGTTACGATGGGACGGTCTATGGCTACACCTTC
TRBJ2-1	NA	NA	TRBV6-5	CASSYGPGGNEQFF	TGTGCCAGCAGTTACGGGCCGGGCGGCAATGAGCAGTTCTTC
TRBJ2-7	NA	NA	TRBV28	CASSSPGVRYEQYF	TGTGCCAGCAGTTCCCCGGGGGTAAGGTACGAGCAGTACTTC
TRBJ2-7	NA	TRBD1	TRBV9	CASSVGTGEQYF	TGTGCCAGCAGCGTAGGGACAGGCGAGCAGTACTTC
TRBJ1-5	few	NA	TRBV19	CASSSPVGNQPQHF	TGTGCCAGTAGCAGCCCGGTGGGCAATCAGCCCCAGCATTTT
TRBJ1-6	NA	NA	TRBV6-6	CASSTGTPDNSPLHF	TGTGCCAGCAGTACTGGGACACCTGATAATTCACCCCTCCACTTT
TRBJ2-2	NA	NA	TRBV7-3	CASSATLGTGELFF	TGTGCCAGCAGCGCCACATTAGGCACCGGGGAGCTGTTTTTT
TRBJ1-6	NA	TRBD1	TRBV4-2	CASSQGTGGFWSPLHF	TGTGCCAGCAGCCAGGGGACAGGGGGCTTTTGGTCACCCCTCCACTTT
TRBJ2-7	NA	NA	TRBV28	CASGLGGYEQYF	TGTGCCAGCGGATTAGGGGGCTACGAGCAGTACTTC
TRBJ1-5	few	NA	TRBV30	CAWSRDSNQPQHF	TGTGCCTGGAGTAGAGATAGCAATCAGCCCCAGCATTTT
TRBJ2-1	NA	TRBD2	TRBV28	CASQGGSSYNEQFF	TGTGCCAGCCAGGGCGGGAGCTCCTACAATGAGCAGTTCTTC
TRBJ1-2	NA	NA	TRBV15	CATSRDIGGYGYTF	TGTGCCACCAGCAGAGATATAGGGGGCTATGGCTACACCTTC
TRBJ2-2	NA	TRBD2	TRBV6-1	CASVGLAGGNGELFF	TGTGCCAGCGTAGGACTAGCGGGAGGGAACGGGGAGCTGTTTTTT
TRBJ1-5	NA	NA	TRBV29-1	CSVGLVGQPQHF	TGCAGCGTTGGCCTGGTGGGTCAGCCCCAGCATTTT
TRBJ2-1	NA	NA	TRBV19	CASGVEQFF	TGTGCCTCCGGGGTTGAGCAGTTCTTC
TRBJ2-3	NA	NA	TRBV18	CASSPGGIITDTQYF	TGTGCCAGCTCACCCGGCGGGATCATCACAGATACGCAGTATTTT
TRBJ1-1	NA	NA	TRBV27	CASRVLTATEAFF	TGTGCCAGCAGAGTCCTGACAGCCACTGAAGCTTTCTTT
TRBJ1-1	NA	NA	TRBV2	CASSTQTAGDTEAFF	TGTGCCAGCAGTACACAAACAGCGGGGGACACTGAAGCTTTCTTT
TRBJ1-6	NA	NA	TRBV7-2	CASSPPGWHRPLHF	TGTGCCAGCAGCCCACCCGGTTGGCATCGACCCCTCCACTTT
TRBJ2-3	NA	NA	TRBV7-2	CASSLGTDTQYF	TGTGCCAGCAGCTTAGGAACAGATACGCAGTATTTT
TRBJ2-3	NA	TRBD1	TRBV7-3	CASSLASWGTAQYF	TGTGCCAGCAGCTTAGCATCCTGGGGGACAGCCCAGTATTTT
TRBJ1-2	NA	TRBD1	TRBV6-6	CASSYVSGGADGYTF	TGTGCCAGCAGTTATGTCTCAGGGGGTGCGGATGGCTACACCTTC